The present T cell receptor (beta chain) was sequenced within a study of blood T cell repertoires in COVID-19. Germline V gene data show CDR1 as SGHVS and CDR2 as FQNEAQ. V lost 2 bases, J lost 7 bases, and 12 bases lay in between. CDR3 length: 15 amino acids. The table came from immunoSEQ multiplex PCR; TCRdb's copy has only in-frame clones and leaves some out. The sample comprises approximately 290,000 clones, 80% to 90% of which are singletons, and more than 4% rests with the top ten. This receptor was obtained from a woman in her thirties who had recovered from COVID-19. The chain has TRBV7-8 and TRBJ1-6; D not resolved. Sequenced input: PBMCs or T cells enriched from blood (not recorded which). The DNA for the CDR3 is TGTGCCAGCAGCTTACGGTCGGGGAGAAATTCACCCCTCCACTTT. The encoded protein is CASSLRSGRNSPLHF.